This T cell receptor (beta chain) was identified during a study of cytomegalovirus exposure and HLA in healthy donors. Vbeta (60) and Jbeta (13) primers were used in the PCR. The method was immunoSEQ multiplex PCR; TCRdb's version includes in-frame clones alone and lacks a portion of them. The sample holds around 190,000 clones, around 83% seen once. This CDR3 contains 13 residues. The ends were cut back, 10 bases at V and 3 bases at J, with 17 bases in the middle. Germline values: CDR1 SGHNT, CDR2 YYREEE (reference sequence). General study points: Researchers catalogued some 160 TCR beta chains as cytomegalovirus-associated.

A word on this clone: Its target is unknown.

The source is a man aged 40-50 years in good health and CMV-seropositive. This chain joins TRBV5-4 and TRBJ2-7; tentative D call: TRBD2 (6 bases). The sample was PBMCs. This CDR3 reads CAFRGTVSYEQYF. Written as DNA, the CDR3 is TGTGCCTTTCGTGGGACTGTCAGCTACGAGCAGTACTTC. The variable domain in full, completed from reference TRBV5-4 and TRBJ2-7, reads ETGVTQSPTHLIKTRGQQVTLRCSSQSGHNTVSWYQQALGQGPQFIFQYYREEENGRGNFPPRFSGLQFPNYSSELNVNALELDDSALYLCAFRGTVSYEQYFGPGTRLTVT.